The 26 T cell receptor beta chains listed next were all sequenced from one sample in a study of post-analysis software for immune sequencing data. General observations from the study: Compared with controls, patients had more of about 5 TRBV segments, including TRBV5-6, TRBV5-1 and TRBV20-1.

For these receptors, no antigen is known. TCR beta cDNA libraries had unique molecular identifiers. TCRdb used MiXCR to reprocess the PCR reads, holding one entry per CDR3 protein. This table holds 150,000 to 200,000 distinct CDR3 sequences, approximately 31% found once. Material for sequencing was blood. Source of these receptors: a girl aged 5 to 17 with multiple sclerosis.

This rearrangement joins TRBV5-1 to TRBJ2-7, with 8 bases aligning to TRBD2. Unmatched junction bases numbered 1, after V lost 2 bases and J lost 0 bases. CDR1 is SGHRS and CDR2 is YFSETQ in the germline V gene. This CDR3 contains 14 residues. The DNA of the CDR3 is TGCGCCAGCAGCTTTAGCGGGGACTCCTACGAGCAGTACTTC. It codes for CASSFSGDSYEQYF.

This clonotype was counted a single time. The V and J genes are TRBV2 and TRBJ2-5, with D perhaps assigned TRBD1 or TRBD2 (5 bases each). Germline-derived CDR1 and CDR2 are SNHLY and FYNNEI. This CDR3 comprises 15 residues. The CDR3 reads CVTSFGASTQETQYF. The CDR3 bases are TGTGTCACGTCGTTCGGGGCGTCAACCCAAGAGACCCAGTACTTC.

In its sample, this clonotype was seen many times. The chain has TRBV3-1 and TRBJ2-1, with TRBD2 identical over 10 bases. The germline V gene has CDR1 LGHDT and CDR2 YNNKEL (reference sequence). The length of the CDR3 is 16 residues. Trimming at V came to 3 bases and at J to 5 bases, leaving 7 bases not matched to a gene. Here the CDR3 DNA reads TGTGCCAGCAGCCAGGCCACGACTAGCGGGCACAATGAGCAGTTCTTC. This codes for CASSQATTSGHNEQFF.

This chain joins TRBV29-1 and TRBJ2-5; TRBD2 aligns across 8 bases. V shed 6 bases and J 4 bases; nucleotides not matched to a gene: 4. Germline CDR1 SQVTM, CDR2 ANQGSEA. The CDR3 extends over 12 amino acids. The CDR3 reads CSVERERETQYF. CDR3 sequence (DNA): TGCAGCGTGGAGCGGGAGCGAGAGACCCAGTACTTC.

This clonotype was seen ten or more times. The chain recombines TRBV4-1 with TRBJ2-1; 7 bases agree with TRBD2. Germline V gene sequence: CDR1 MGHRA, CDR2 YSYEKL. The CDR3 extends over 14 amino acids. Unmatched junction bases numbered 9, after V lost 6 bases and J lost 7 bases. The CDR3: CASSRSGERNEQFF. The CDR3 DNA reads as TGCGCCAGCAGTAGAAGCGGGGAGAGGAATGAGCAGTTCTTC.

This clonotype was seen a handful of times. With a much larger clone just one base away, this may be a read error. The J gene is TRBJ2-7, the V gene TRBV7-2; maybe TRBD2 (6 bases). The CDR3 has 15 residues. Germline-derived CDR1 and CDR2 are SGHTA and FQGNSA. V gave up 5 bases and J gave up 2 bases, with 16 bases separating them. In DNA, the CDR3 is TGTGCCAGCAGCCTCTACCGGTCGGGAGCCTACGAGCAGTACTTC. This sequence encodes CASSLYRSGAYEQYF.

This clonotype was recorded at least ten times. The rearrangement links TRBV20-1 to TRBJ2-3, with no clear D. CDR1 is DFQATT, CDR2 SNEGSKA, per germline (reference sequence). The CDR3 contains 16 residues. V was clipped by 0 bases and J by 1 base, with 14 bases between them. The CDR3 spells CSARDLGQTGTDTQYF. CDR3 in DNA: TGCAGTGCTAGAGATCTTGGCCAGACGGGCACAGATACGCAGTATTTT.

This clonotype occurred a few times. This rearrangement joins TRBV11-2 to TRBJ2-2; D is perhaps TRBD1 (6 bases). The CDR3 totals 17 residues. V lost 1 base and J lost 5, with 17 bases in between. CDR1 is SGHAT, CDR2 FQNNGV, per germline. CDR3 sequence reads: CASSLGSMGAGTGELFF. The CDR3 DNA reads as TGTGCCAGCAGCTTAGGATCAATGGGGGCAGGGACCGGGGAGCTGTTTTTT.

This clonotype was counted ten times or more. The chain joins TRBV19 to TRBJ2-1; TRBD2 agrees at 12 bases. V lost 6 bases, J lost 4 bases, and 10 bases stayed unmatched. In germline, CDR1 is LNHDA, CDR2 SQIVND (reference sequence). The CDR3 has 17 amino acids. CDR3 sequence reads: CASSQRPGLAGYNEQFF. CDR3 bases: TGTGCCAGTAGCCAAAGACCGGGACTAGCGGGTTACAATGAGCAGTTCTTC.

The chain has TRBV20-1 and TRBJ2-5; D is uncertain. V lost 3 bases to trimming and J lost 2 bases, with 13 bases between them. The CDR3 spans 14 residues. From germline, CDR1 is DFQATT and CDR2 SNEGSKA (reference sequence). The CDR3 DNA is TGCAGTGCTAGTCGTTCGGGCGGTCAAGAGACCCAGTACTTC. It encodes CSASRSGGQETQYF.

The chain employs TRBV5-1 and TRBJ2-1, with a possible D match to TRBD2 (7 bases). In germline, CDR1 is SGHRS, CDR2 YFSETQ. The CDR3 is made up of 15 amino acids. V lost 4 bases to trimming and J lost 4 bases, with 15 bases between them. The CDR3 region has the DNA TGCGCCAGCAGCCCGGGGGGCAGGGCTTACAATGAGCAGTTCTTC. Protein sequence: CASSPGGRAYNEQFF.

This clonotype was seen only a few times. The V gene is TRBV5-1, the J gene TRBJ2-1; 9 bases map to TRBD1. Per the germline V gene, CDR1 is SGHRS and CDR2 is YFSETQ. The CDR3 runs 14 residues. Losses at the gene ends were 2 bases for V and 7 bases for J; bases not matched to a gene: 4. CDR3 nucleotide sequence: TGCGCCAGCAGCTTACAGGGGGCATTGAATGAGCAGTTCTTC. Its translation: CASSLQGALNEQFF.

This clonotype was picked up many times. The gene calls are TRBV29-1 and TRBJ1-2; D not certain. The CDR3 runs to 11 residues. CDR1 and CDR2 from the germline V gene are SQVTM and ANQGSEA. Trimming pared 3 bases from V and 4 bases from J, leaving 6 bases between. In nucleotides, the CDR3 is TGCAGCGTTGAGGGGAGCTATGGCTACACCTTC. Translating gives CSVEGSYGYTF.

This clonotype has only a few counts. The V call is TRBV2, the J call TRBJ2-3; 13 nucleotides line up with TRBD2. The germline gives CDR1 SNHLY, CDR2 FYNNEI. V was clipped by 9 bases and J by 5 bases; unmatched bases: 5. The CDR3 sequence is 14 residues long. CDR3 coding DNA: TGTGCCAGGGTACTAGCGGGAGGGGTAGATACGCAGTATTTT. It encodes CARVLAGGVDTQYF.

Many counts were recorded for this clonotype. The rearrangement joins TRBV29-1 to TRBJ2-5; TRBD1 agrees at 7 bases. CDR1 is SQVTM and CDR2 is ANQGSEA in the germline V gene. The CDR3 runs 16 residues. With V trimmed by 1 base and J by 2 bases, 10 bases remained unmatched. Here the CDR3 DNA reads TGCAGCGTTGAAGGTTGGCCAGGGGGAGATCAAGAGACCCAGTACTTC. As protein: CSVEGWPGGDQETQYF. Variable domain in full (rest from reference TRBV29-1 and TRBJ2-5): SAVISQKPSRDICQRGTSLTIQCQVDSQVTMMFWYRQQPGQSLTLIATANQGSEATYESGFVIDKFPISRPNLTFSTLTVSNMSPEDSSIYLCSVEGWPGGDQETQYFGPGTRLLVL.

Turning to this clonotype: An end of the junction does not agree with germline; a read error may underlie this. CDR3 region: CASSLQDQSTDAQYF. DNA of the CDR3: TGTGCCAGCAGTTTACAGGACCAGAGCACAGATGCGCAGTATTTT. The chain uses TRBV12-3 or TRBV12-4 and TRBJ2-3; D unresolved. CDR3 length: 15 amino acids.

This clonotype was observed at least ten times. The CDR3 DNA is TGTGCCACCAGCAGAGATTTCGGCGGGAGGCGCTACAATGAGCAGTTCTTC. Translated: CATSRDFGGRRYNEQFF. The rearrangement joins TRBV15 to TRBJ2-1; 8 bases align to TRBD2. Germline CDR1 LNHNV, CDR2 YYDKDF (reference sequence). There are 17 residues in the CDR3. Trimming took 0 bases from V and 3 from J; bases not matched to a gene: 7.

This clonotype was counted a single time. The CDR3 protein is CSDSHPTGGVRTF. CDR3 nucleotides: TGCAGCGACTCACATCCGACAGGGGGGGTCCGCACCTTC. The chain couples TRBV29-1 to TRBJ1-2, with 9 bases matching TRBD1. Trimming removed 7 bases from V and 13 bases from J; junction bases left unmatched: 16. The V gene's germline CDR1 is SQVTM and CDR2 ANQGSEA. This CDR3 is 13 amino acids long.

This clonotype appeared many times. This chain connects TRBV20-1 to TRBJ2-1, with D unresolved. The V gene's germline CDR1 is DFQATT and CDR2 SNEGSKA (reference sequence). V was clipped by 2 bases and J by 8 bases, with 16 bases between them. This CDR3 contains 14 residues. The CDR3 reads CSARPLLQAYEQFF. CDR3 nucleotide sequence: TGCAGTGCTAGACCCTTACTACAAGCATATGAGCAGTTCTTC.

This clonotype was detected many times. V and J are TRBV20-1 and TRBJ2-1; D might be TRBD1 (6 bases). Trimming pared 0 bases from V and 5 bases from J, leaving 11 bases between. Looked up from germline, CDR1 is DFQATT and CDR2 is SNEGSKA (reference sequence). The CDR3 spans 14 residues. The CDR3 coding sequence is TGCAGTGCTAGAGAGGGGGCCGCAGACAATGAGCAGTTCTTC. This gives the protein CSAREGAADNEQFF.

J is TRBJ2-1 and V is TRBV7-9; 11 nucleotides agree with TRBD2. Germline CDR1 reads SEHNR; CDR2 reads FQNEAQ (reference sequence). Trimming at V came to 1 base and at J to 11 bases, leaving 4 bases not matched to a gene. The CDR3 runs 14 residues. The CDR3 loop is CASSLGTSGSQQFF. CDR3 coding DNA: TGTGCCAGCAGCTTAGGAACTAGCGGGAGTCAGCAGTTCTTC.

In its sample, this clonotype was seen many times. CDR3 amino acids: CASSQDREGHEQFF. The CDR3, as DNA: TGCGCCAGCAGCCAAGATAGGGAGGGCCATGAGCAGTTCTTC. This rearrangement joins TRBV4-1 to TRBJ2-1; 7 bases are shared with TRBD2. The germline V gene encodes CDR1 MGHRA and CDR2 YSYEKL. The CDR3 length is 14 residues. V shed 0 bases and J 8 bases; nucleotides not matched to a gene: 4.

This clonotype was seen a few times. Given a much more abundant clone one base away, this may be a read error. CDR3 sequence: CASSYDREETQFF. The CDR3 bases are TGTGCCAGCAGTTACGACAGGGAAGAGACCCAGTTCTTC. The V and J genes are TRBV6-5 and TRBJ2-1; 7 bases are a match to TRBD1. Trimming at V came to 2 bases and at J to 13 bases, leaving 8 bases not matched to a gene. The CDR3 is 13 amino acids. Germline V gene data show CDR1 as MNHEY and CDR2 as SVGAGI.

On this clonotype itself: This may come from a read error, since a much larger clone is one base off. The J gene is TRBJ2-5, the V gene TRBV7-9; unclear D gene. Trimming took off 1 base at V and 11 bases at J, with 14 bases between the two ends. CDR1 is SEHNR and CDR2 is FQNEAQ in the germline V gene (reference sequence). The CDR3 covers 13 residues. CDR3 DNA sequence: TGTGCCAGCAGCTTAGACTTAGACAATGAGCAGTACTTC. Translation gives CASSLDLDNEQYF.

This clonotype was recorded only once. A much larger clone sits a single nucleotide away, making a read error possible. The rearrangement uses TRBV29-1 and TRBJ2-1; TRBD1 is a possible D gene (6 bases). Deletions cut 8 bases from V and 8 bases from J, with 16 bases between. The length of the CDR3 is 12 residues. CDR1 is SQVTM, CDR2 ANQGSEA, per germline. CDR3 nucleotide sequence: TGCAGCTCAGGGGACGGATACTATGAGCAGTTCTTC. Amino acid sequence: CSSGDGYYEQFF.

This clonotype has at least ten counts. The chain carries TRBV29-1 and TRBJ2-1; possibly TRBD2 for D (5 bases). The germline V and J ends were trimmed by 3 bases and 8 bases, with 11 bases remaining between them. The CDR3 has 12 residues. Germline CDR1 and CDR2: SQVTM and ANQGSEA. CDR3 DNA: TGCAGCGTTGACCCGGGATTAGATGAGCAGTTCTTC. Its protein is CSVDPGLDEQFF.